This T cell receptor beta chain stems from a study of blood T cell repertoires in COVID-19. Looked up from germline, CDR1 is SGHRS and CDR2 is YFSETQ. V lost 0 bases and J 4 bases, leaving 10 bases between the germline ends. This CDR3 contains 14 residues. Measured with immunoSEQ multiplex PCR; TCRdb has only the in-frame clones, and not every one. The sample yields 200,000 to 250,000 clones, about 90% seen once. This chain uses TRBV5-1 with TRBJ1-2, with D possibly being TRBD1 (6 bases). Sequencing used peripheral blood. This sequence originates from a middle-aged man with active or convalescent COVID-19. As DNA, the CDR3 is TGCGCCAGCAGCTTGGGACAGGCTTTCTATGGCTACACCTTC. This codes for CASSLGQAFYGYTF.